What follows is one TCR beta chain and its context. Germline lookup yields CDR1 SGHRS and CDR2 YFSETQ. Between the trimmed V and J ends, which lost 5 bases and 2 bases, there was a span of 7 bases. The CDR3 runs 12 residues. The data were obtained in a study of blood T cell repertoires in COVID-19. TCRdb's copy holds only in-frame clones and misses some; the assay was immunoSEQ multiplex PCR. Of approximately 300,000 clones listed, around 88% are singletons. This receptor was identified in a man aged 30 to 39 with acute or convalescent COVID-19. The chain links TRBV5-1 to TRBJ2-5, with D hard to call. The sample taken for sequencing was peripheral blood. CDR3 sequence reads: CASRLSQETQYF. In DNA, the CDR3 is TGCGCCAGCAGACTATCACAAGAGACCCAGTACTTC.